The 10 T cell receptor beta chains in this list originate from one sample, sequenced in a study of T cells in localized non-small cell lung cancer. The method was immunoSEQ multiplex PCR; TCRdb's version includes in-frame clones alone and lacks a portion of them. The sample has 25,000 to 40,000 clones, approximately 78% seen once. Sequenced here: peripheral blood, sampled before any cancer treatment. The source is a male donor at least 60 years old with stage II squamous cell lung carcinoma.

This clone showed up many times. The J gene is TRBJ1-2, the V gene TRBV2; 10 bases are a match to TRBD1. The V and J ends lost 4 bases and 6 bases, in that order; junction bases with no gene match: 8. The CDR3 sequence is 15 residues long. In germline, CDR1 is SNHLY, CDR2 FYNNEI. The CDR3 coding sequence is TGTGCCAGCAGTGGGAGAGGGACAGGGGTTGATGGCTACACCTTC. It specifies CASSGRGTGVDGYTF.

V is TRBV7-8 and J is TRBJ2-7; D not resolved. V was cut by 5 bases and J by 4 bases, with 12 bases left in between. The CDR3 has 13 residues. CDR1 and CDR2 (germline): SGHVS, FQNEAQ. The chain's CDR3 is CASSSNWGYEQYF. The CDR3 DNA reads TGTGCCAGCAGCAGCAATTGGGGTTACGAGCAGTACTTC.

The rearrangement links TRBV5-6 to TRBJ1-5, with 10 bases fitting TRBD1. V dropped 2 bases and J dropped 2; count of bases not matched to a gene: 10. The CDR3 is made up of 18 amino acids. The germline gives CDR1 SGHDT, CDR2 YYEEEE. DNA of the CDR3: TGTGCCAGCAGCTTCGGCCGGGACAGGGGATCGGGCAATCAGCCCCAGCATTTT. Protein sequence: CASSFGRDRGSGNQPQHF.

The V and J genes are TRBV5-6 and TRBJ2-2; D is undetermined. The V gene lost 4 bases and the J gene lost 4 bases, with 5 bases spanning the gap. There are 12 residues in the CDR3. Germline-derived CDR1 and CDR2 are SGHDT and YYEEEE. Here the CDR3 DNA reads TGTGCCAGCAGCCTCTCCACCGGGGAGCTGTTTTTT. It yields the protein CASSLSTGELFF.

This clone has just a few counts. The J gene is TRBJ2-1, the V gene TRBV11-3; 7 bases are a match to TRBD2. Germline assignment: CDR1 SGHNT and CDR2 YENEEA. The J segment lost 12 bases and the V segment lost 4 bases, leaving 9 bases of the junction unmatched. The CDR3 extends over 13 amino acids. This CDR3 reads CASSSPGLEAQFF. DNA for the CDR3: TGTGCCAGCAGCTCCCCCGGACTAGAGGCGCAGTTCTTC.

The rearrangement joins TRBV15 to TRBJ2-6; D remains unclear. CDR1 is LNHNV, CDR2 YYDKDF, per germline (reference sequence). The CDR3 consists of 15 residues. The ends were cut back, 0 bases at V and 2 bases at J, with 5 bases in the middle. The CDR3 reads CATSRDGTGANVLTF. The CDR3 DNA follows: TGTGCCACCAGCAGAGATGGGACTGGGGCCAACGTCCTGACTTTC.

The chain employs TRBV18 and TRBJ1-5; D may be TRBD1 (5 bases). The CDR3 has 16 residues. The germline V and J ends were trimmed by 3 bases and 1 base, with 13 bases remaining between them. CDR1 KGHSH and CDR2 LQKENI come from the germline V gene. In DNA, the CDR3 is TGTGCCAGCTCACCGGCTCAGGGCCTGAGCAATCAGCCCCAGCATTTT. Translating it yields CASSPAQGLSNQPQHF.

The chain combines TRBV2 with TRBJ1-2; D unresolved. CDR3 length equals 15 residues. Trimming pared 1 base from V and 6 bases from J, leaving 15 bases between. Looked up from germline, CDR1 is SNHLY and CDR2 is FYNNEI. The CDR3 here is CASSEEASYGDGYTF. Written as DNA, the CDR3 is TGTGCCAGCAGTGAAGAGGCCTCTTACGGAGATGGCTACACCTTC.

The rearrangement uses TRBV6-7 and TRBJ2-7; TRBD2 agrees at 8 bases. TRBV6-7 is an ORF, with its function uncertain. V dropped 1 base and J dropped 1; count of bases not matched to a gene: 12. The CDR3 contains 18 residues. CDR3 sequence (DNA): TGTGCCAGCAGTTACTGGGCTGGGTGGCCTAGCGGGTCCTACGAGCAGTACTTC. Translation gives CASSYWAGWPSGSYEQYF.

In this sample, this clone is medium-sized. This rearrangement joins TRBV5-6 to TRBJ1-1; unclear D gene. The CDR3 has 11 amino acids. CDR1 SGHDT and CDR2 YYEEEE come from the germline V gene. The ends were cut back, 3 bases at V and 3 bases at J, with 3 bases in the middle. CDR3 DNA: TGTGCCAGCAGCTGGGACACTGAAGCTTTCTTT. Its protein product is CASSWDTEAFF.